This T cell receptor (beta chain) was found in a study of CD8 T cells in Susac syndrome. Random hexamers served to reverse transcribe about 0.5 to 1 ug RNA. Amplification of TCR beta CDR3 was carried out by immunoSEQ multiplex PCR, which covered 54 Vbeta and 13 Jbeta segments. From the immunoSEQ multiplex PCR reads, TCRdb called clonotypes with MiXCR, one entry per CDR3 protein. The sample includes 300,000 to 350,000 distinct CDR3 sequences, around 92% seen only once; the top ten take over 0.065%. Sequencing was done on a sample of CD4+ T cells from PBMCs. This TCR came from a human donor with multiple sclerosis.

CDR3 amino acids: CAYRGQVNTEAFF. DNA for the CDR3: TGTGCCTACCGCGGACAGGTTAACACTGAAGCTTTCTTT. The chain combines TRBV30 with TRBJ1-1; TRBD1 agrees at 7 bases. Germline V CDR1 and CDR2: GTSNPN, SVGIG (reference sequence). The junction had 7 bases not matched to a gene; V was cut back by 7 bases and J by 2 bases. This CDR3 has 13 residues.